This T cell receptor (beta chain) derives from a study of OX40 agonist ivuxolimab in advanced cancers. Study-level results: Compared with others, partial responders at 0.1-3.0 mg/kg displayed clonal expansion among the lowest. Clones of CD4+ and CD8+ blood T cells grew by week 6 at doses of 0.1 to 3.0 mg/kg.

Assay: immunoSEQ multiplex PCR; the TCRdb copy retains only in-frame clones and omits some. Among about 60,000 clones listed, 91% were seen once. In regard to this clone: What it recognizes is unknown.

Per the germline V gene, CDR1 is SEHNR and CDR2 is FQNEAQ (reference sequence). V dropped 1 base and J dropped 8 bases, with 8 bases sitting between them. The CDR3 covers 12 residues. The source material was CD4+ or CD8+ T cells sorted from blood, sampled in a trial of the OX40 agonist ivuxolimab. The sequence came from an adult with an advanced solid tumor such as melanoma, head and neck, liver or kidney cancer. V gene TRBV7-9 combines with J gene TRBJ1-1; the D is unclear. CDR3 loop: CASSLGGGEAFF. The CDR3 coding sequence is TGTGCCAGCAGCTTAGGGGGTGGCGAAGCTTTCTTT.